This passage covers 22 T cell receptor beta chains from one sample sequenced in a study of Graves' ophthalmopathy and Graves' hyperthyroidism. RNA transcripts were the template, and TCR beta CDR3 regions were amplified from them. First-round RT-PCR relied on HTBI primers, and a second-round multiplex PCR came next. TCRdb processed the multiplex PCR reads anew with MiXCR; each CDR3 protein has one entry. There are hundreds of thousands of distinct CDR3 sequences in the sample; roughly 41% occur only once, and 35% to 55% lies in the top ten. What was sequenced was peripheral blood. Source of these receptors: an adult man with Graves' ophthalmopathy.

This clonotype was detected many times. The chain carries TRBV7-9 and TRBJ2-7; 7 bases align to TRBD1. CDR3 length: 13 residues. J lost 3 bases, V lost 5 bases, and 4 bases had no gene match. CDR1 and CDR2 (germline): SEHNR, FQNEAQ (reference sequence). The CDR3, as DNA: TGTGCCAGCAGCCCCGGGACAGACTACGAGCAGTACTTC. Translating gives CASSPGTDYEQYF.

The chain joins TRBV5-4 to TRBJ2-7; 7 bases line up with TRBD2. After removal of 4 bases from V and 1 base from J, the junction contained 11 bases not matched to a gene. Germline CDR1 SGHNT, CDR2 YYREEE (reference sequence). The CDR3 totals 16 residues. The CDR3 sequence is CASSPGGVGKSYEQYF. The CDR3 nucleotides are TGTGCCAGCAGCCCGGGGGGAGTAGGCAAGTCCTACGAGCAGTACTTC.

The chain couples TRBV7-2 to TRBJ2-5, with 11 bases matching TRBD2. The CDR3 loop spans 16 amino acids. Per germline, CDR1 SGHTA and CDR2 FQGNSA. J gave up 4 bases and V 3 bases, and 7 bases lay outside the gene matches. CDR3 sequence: CASSFASGGRGETQYF. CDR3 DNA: TGTGCCAGCAGCTTCGCTAGCGGGGGGAGAGGAGAGACCCAGTACTTC. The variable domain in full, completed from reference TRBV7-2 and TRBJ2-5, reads GAGVSQSPSNKVTEKGKDVELRCDPISGHTALYWYRQSLGQGLEFLIYFQGNSAPDKSGLPSDRFSAERTGGSVSTLTIQRTQQEDSAVYLCASSFASGGRGETQYFGPGTRLLVL.

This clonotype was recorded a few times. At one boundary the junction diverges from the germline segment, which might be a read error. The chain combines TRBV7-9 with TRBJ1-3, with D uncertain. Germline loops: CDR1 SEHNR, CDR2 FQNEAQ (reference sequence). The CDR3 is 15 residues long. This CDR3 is CASSQSPGGGNTIYF. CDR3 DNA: TGCGCCAGCAGCCAAAGCCCGGGCGGAGGAAACACCATATATTTT.

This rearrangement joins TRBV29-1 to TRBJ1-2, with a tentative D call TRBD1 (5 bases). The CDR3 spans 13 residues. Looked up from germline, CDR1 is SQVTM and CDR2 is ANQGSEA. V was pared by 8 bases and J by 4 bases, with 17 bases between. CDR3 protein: CSLRYQGGYGYTF. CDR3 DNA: TGCAGCCTACGTTACCAGGGAGGCTATGGCTACACCTTC.

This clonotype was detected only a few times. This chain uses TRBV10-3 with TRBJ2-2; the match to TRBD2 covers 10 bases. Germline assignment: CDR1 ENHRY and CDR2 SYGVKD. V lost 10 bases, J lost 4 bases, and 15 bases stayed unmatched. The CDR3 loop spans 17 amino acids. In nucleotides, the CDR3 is TGTGCCACCCGGGGAGCTAGCGGGAGTTGGGGCACCGGGGAGCTGTTTTTT. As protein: CATRGASGSWGTGELFF.

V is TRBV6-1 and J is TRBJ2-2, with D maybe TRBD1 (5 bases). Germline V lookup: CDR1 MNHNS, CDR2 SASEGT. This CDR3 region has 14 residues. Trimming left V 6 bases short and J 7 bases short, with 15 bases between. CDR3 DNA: TGTGCCAGCAGCCAGACAGAGAATAACGGGGAGCTGTTTTTT. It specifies CASSQTENNGELFF.

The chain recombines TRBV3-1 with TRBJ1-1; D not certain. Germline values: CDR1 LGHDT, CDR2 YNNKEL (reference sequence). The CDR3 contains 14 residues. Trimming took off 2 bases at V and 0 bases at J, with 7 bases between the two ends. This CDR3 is CASSQNRMNTEAFF. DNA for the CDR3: TGTGCCAGCAGCCAAAACAGAATGAACACTGAAGCTTTCTTT.

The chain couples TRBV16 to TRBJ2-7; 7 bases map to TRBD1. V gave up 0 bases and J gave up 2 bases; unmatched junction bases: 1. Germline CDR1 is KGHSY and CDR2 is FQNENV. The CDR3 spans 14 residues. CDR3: CASSQSDRAYEQYF. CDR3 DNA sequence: TGTGCCAGCAGCCAATCCGACAGGGCCTACGAGCAGTACTTC.

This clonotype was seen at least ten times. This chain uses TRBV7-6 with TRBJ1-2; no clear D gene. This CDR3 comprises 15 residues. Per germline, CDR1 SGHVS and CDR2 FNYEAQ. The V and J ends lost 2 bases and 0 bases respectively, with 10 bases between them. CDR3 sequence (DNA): TGTGCCAGCAGCTTATCGACGGAAGCTAACTATGGCTACACCTTC. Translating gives CASSLSTEANYGYTF.

CDR3 DNA sequence: TGTGCCATCAGTGACGCAACGGACTGGAGCTACACCTTC. As protein: CAISDATDWSYTF. The chain combines TRBV10-3 with TRBJ1-2, with D unresolved. V was pared by 3 bases and J by 9 bases, with 14 bases between. The length of the CDR3 is 13 residues. From germline, CDR1 is ENHRY and CDR2 SYGVKD.

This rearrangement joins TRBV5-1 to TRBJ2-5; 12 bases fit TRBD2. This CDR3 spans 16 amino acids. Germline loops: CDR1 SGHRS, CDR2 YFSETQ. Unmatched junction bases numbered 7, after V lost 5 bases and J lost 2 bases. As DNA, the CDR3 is TGCGCCAGCAGTCGGAGGCTAGCGGGAGGGCAAGAGACCCAGTACTTC. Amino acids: CASSRRLAGGQETQYF.

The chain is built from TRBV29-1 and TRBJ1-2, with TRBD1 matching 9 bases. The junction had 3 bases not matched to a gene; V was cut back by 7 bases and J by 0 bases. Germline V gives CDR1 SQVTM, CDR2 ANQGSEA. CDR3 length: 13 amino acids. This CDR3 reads CSAGTGTNYGYTF. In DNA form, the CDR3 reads TGCAGCGCGGGGACAGGGACTAACTATGGCTACACCTTC.

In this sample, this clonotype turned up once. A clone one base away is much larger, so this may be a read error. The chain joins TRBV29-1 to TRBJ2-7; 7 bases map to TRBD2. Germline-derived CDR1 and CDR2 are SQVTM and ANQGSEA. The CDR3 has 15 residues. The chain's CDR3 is CGANARTRGAYEQYF. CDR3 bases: TGCGGCGCCAACGCTCGGACTAGAGGGGCCTACGAGCAGTACTTC.

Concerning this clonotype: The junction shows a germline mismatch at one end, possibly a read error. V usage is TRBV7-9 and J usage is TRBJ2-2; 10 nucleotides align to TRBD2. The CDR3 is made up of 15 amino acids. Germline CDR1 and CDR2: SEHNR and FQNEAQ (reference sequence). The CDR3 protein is CASSPSGRDTGELLF. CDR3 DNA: TGTGCCAGCAGTCCTAGCGGGAGAGACACCGGGGAGCTGCTTTTT.

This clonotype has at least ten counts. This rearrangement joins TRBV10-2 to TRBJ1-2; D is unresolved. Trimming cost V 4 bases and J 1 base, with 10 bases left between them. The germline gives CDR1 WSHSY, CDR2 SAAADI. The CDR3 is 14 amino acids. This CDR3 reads CASSVRGLNYGYTF. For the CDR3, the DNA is TGCGCCAGCAGTGTACGCGGACTTAACTATGGCTACACCTTC.

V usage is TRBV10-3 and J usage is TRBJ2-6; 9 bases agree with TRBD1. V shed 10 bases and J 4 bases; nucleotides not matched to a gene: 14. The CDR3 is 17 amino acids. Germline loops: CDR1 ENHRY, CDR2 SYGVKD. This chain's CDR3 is CASRRWTGERGANVLTF. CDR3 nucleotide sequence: TGTGCCAGCAGGCGTTGGACAGGGGAGCGGGGGGCCAACGTCCTGACTTTC.

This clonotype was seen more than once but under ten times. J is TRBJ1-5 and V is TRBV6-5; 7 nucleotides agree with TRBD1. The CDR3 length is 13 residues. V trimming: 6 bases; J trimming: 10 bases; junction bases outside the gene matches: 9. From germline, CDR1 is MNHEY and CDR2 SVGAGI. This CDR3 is CASSQQGQGPQHF. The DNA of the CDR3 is TGTGCCAGCAGCCAACAGGGGCAGGGTCCCCAGCATTTT.

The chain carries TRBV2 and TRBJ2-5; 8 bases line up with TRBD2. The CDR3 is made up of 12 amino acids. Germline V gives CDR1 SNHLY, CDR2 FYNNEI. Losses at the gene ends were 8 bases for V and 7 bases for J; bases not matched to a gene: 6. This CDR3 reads CASRGGLSTQYF. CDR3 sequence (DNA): TGTGCCAGCCGGGGGGGGTTATCGACCCAGTACTTC.

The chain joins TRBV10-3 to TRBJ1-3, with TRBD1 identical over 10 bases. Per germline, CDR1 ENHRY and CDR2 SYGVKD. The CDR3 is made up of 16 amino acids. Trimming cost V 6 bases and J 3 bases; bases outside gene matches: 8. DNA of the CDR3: TGTGCCATCAGGGGGACAGGGGCGGTCTATGGAAACACCATATATTTT. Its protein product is CAIRGTGAVYGNTIYF.

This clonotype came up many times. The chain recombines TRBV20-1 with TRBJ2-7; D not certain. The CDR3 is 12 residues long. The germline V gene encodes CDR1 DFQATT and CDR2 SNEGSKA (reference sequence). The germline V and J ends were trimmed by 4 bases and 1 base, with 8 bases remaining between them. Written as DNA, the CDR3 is TGCAGTGCTAACGACGGTTCCTACGAGCAGTACTTC. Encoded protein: CSANDGSYEQYF.

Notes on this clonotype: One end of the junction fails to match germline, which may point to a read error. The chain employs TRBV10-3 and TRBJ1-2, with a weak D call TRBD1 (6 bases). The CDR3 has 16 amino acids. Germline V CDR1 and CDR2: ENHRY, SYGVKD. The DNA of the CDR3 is TGTGCCAGCAGTCCGGGGGGGGGCAGGGTCTTGTATGGCTACACCTTC. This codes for CASSPGGGRVLYGYTF.